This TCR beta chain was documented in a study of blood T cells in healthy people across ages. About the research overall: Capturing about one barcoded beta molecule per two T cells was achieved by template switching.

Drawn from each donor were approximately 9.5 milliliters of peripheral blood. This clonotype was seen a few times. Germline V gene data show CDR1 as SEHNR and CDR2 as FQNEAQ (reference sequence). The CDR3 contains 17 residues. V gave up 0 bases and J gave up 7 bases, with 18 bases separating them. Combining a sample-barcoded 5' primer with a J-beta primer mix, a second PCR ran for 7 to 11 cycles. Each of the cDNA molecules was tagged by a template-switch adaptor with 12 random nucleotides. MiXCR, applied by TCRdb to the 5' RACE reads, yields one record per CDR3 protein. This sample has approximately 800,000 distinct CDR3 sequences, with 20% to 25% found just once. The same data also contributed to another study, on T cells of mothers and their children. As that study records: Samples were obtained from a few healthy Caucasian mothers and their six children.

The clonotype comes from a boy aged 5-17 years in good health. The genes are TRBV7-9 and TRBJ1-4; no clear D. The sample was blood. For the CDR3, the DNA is TGTGCCAGCAGCTTAGCGGATTTCTCGGGCGGCGGTGAAAAACTGTTTTTT. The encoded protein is CASSLADFSGGGEKLFF. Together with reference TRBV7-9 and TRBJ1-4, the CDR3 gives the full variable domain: DTGVSQNPRHKITKRGQNVTFRCDPISEHNRLYWYRQTLGQGPEFLTYFQNEAQLEKSRLLSDRFSAERPKGSFSTLEIQRTEQGDSAMYLCASSLADFSGGGEKLFFGSGTQLSVL.